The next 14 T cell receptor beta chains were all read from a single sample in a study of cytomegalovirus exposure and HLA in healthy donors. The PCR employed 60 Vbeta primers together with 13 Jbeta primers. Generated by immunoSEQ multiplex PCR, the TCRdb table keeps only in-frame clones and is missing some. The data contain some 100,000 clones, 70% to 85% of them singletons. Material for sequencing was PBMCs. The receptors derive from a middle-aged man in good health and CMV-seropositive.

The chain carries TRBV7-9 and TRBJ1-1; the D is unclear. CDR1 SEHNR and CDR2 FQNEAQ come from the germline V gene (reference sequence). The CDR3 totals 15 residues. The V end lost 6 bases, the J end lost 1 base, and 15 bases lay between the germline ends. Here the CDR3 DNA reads TGTGCCAGCAGGAGTGAAGCGCGGGAGAACACTGAAGCTTTCTTT. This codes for CASRSEARENTEAFF.

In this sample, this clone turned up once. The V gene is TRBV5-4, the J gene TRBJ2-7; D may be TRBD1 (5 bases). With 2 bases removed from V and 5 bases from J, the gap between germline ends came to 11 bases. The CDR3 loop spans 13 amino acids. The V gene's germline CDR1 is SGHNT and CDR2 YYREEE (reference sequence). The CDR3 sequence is CASSFSGYDEQYF. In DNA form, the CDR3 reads TGTGCCAGCAGCTTCTCAGGGTACGACGAGCAGTACTTC. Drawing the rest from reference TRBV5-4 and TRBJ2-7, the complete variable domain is ETGVTQSPTHLIKTRGQQVTLRCSSQSGHNTVSWYQQALGQGPQFIFQYYREEENGRGNFPPRFSGLQFPNYSSELNVNALELDDSALYLCASSFSGYDEQYFGPGTRLTVT.

CDR3 residues: CASSPGYTGNTIYF. Here the CDR3 DNA reads TGTGCCAGCAGTCCCGGGTATACTGGAAACACCATATATTTT. This chain connects TRBV28 to TRBJ1-3; no firm D call. The V gene lost 5 bases and the J gene lost 2 bases, with 10 bases spanning the gap. Germline V CDR1 and CDR2: MDHEN, SYDVKM. This CDR3 is 14 amino acids long.

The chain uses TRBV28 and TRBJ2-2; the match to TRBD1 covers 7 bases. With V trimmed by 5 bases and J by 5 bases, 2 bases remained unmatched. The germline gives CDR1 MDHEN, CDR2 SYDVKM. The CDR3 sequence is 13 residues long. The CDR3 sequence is CASSKTGTGELFF. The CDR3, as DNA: TGTGCCAGCAGTAAGACAGGGACCGGGGAGCTGTTTTTT.

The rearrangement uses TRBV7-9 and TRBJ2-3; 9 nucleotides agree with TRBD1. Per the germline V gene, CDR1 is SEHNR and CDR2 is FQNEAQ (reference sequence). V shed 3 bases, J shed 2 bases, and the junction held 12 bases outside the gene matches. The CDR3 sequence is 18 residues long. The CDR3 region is CASSFMDRGFTDTDTQYF. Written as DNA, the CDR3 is TGTGCCAGCAGCTTTATGGACAGGGGTTTTACAGACACAGATACGCAGTATTTT.

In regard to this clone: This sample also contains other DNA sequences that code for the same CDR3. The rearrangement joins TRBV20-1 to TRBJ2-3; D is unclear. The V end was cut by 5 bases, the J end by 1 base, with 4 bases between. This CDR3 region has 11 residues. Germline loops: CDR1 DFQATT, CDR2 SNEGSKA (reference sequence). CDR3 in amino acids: CSASGTDTQYF. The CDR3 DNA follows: TGCAGTGCTTCTGGCACAGATACGCAGTATTTT.

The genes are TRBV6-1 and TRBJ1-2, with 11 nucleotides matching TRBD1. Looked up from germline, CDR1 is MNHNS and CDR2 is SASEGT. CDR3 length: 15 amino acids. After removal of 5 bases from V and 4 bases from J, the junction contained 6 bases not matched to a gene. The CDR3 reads CASSRGTGGVYGYTF. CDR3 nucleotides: TGTGCCAGCAGTAGGGGGACAGGGGGTGTCTATGGCTACACCTTC.

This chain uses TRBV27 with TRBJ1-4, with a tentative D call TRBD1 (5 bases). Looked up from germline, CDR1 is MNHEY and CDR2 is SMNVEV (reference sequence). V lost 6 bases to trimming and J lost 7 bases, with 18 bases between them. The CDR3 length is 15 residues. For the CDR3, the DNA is TGTGCCAGCAGGTCCGGGGGAGGATGGGGTGAAAAACTGTTTTTT. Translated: CASRSGGGWGEKLFF.

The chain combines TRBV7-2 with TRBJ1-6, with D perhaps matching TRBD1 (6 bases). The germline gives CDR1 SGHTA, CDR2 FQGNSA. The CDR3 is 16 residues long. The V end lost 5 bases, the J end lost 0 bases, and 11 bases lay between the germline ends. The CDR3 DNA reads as TGTGCCAGCAGCACCCAGGGGCGCTCCTATAATTCACCCCTCCACTTT. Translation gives CASSTQGRSYNSPLHF.

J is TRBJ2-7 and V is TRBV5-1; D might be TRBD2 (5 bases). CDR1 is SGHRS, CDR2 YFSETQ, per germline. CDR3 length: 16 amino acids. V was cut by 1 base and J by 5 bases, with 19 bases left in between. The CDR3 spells CASSLHVGNIKNEQYF. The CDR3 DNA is TGCGCCAGCAGCTTGCACGTCGGGAATATAAAGAACGAGCAGTACTTC. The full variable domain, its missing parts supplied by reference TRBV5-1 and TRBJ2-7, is KAGVTQTPRYLIKTRGQQVTLSCSPISGHRSVSWYQQTPGQGLQFLFEYFSETQRNKGNFPGRFSGRQFSNSRSEMNVSTLELGDSALYLCASSLHVGNIKNEQYFGPGTRLTVT.

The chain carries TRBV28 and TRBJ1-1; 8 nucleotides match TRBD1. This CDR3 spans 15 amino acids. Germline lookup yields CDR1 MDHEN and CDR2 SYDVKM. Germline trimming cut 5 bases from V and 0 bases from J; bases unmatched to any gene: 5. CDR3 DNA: TGTGCCAGCAGTCTGACAGGGGCGATGAACACTGAAGCTTTCTTT. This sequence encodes CASSLTGAMNTEAFF.

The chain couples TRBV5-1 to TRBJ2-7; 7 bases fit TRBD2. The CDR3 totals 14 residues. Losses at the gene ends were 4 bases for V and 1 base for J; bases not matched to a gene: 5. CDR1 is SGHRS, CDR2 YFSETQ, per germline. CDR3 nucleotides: TGCGCCAGCAGCCGGGGGGACGCGTCCTACGAGCAGTACTTC. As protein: CASSRGDASYEQYF.

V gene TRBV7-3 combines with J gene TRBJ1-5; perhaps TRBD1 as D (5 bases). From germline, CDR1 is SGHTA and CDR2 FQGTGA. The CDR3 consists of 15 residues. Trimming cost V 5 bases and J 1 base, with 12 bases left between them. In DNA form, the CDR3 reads TGTGCCAGCAGCCCTGACAGATCGAGCAATCAGCCCCAGCATTTT. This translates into CASSPDRSSNQPQHF.

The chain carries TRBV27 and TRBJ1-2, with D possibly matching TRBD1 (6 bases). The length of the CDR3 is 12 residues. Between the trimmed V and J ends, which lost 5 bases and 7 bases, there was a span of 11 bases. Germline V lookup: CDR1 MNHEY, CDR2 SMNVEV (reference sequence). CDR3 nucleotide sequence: TGTGCCAGCAGTAAACAGGGAAGTGGCTACACCTTC. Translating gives CASSKQGSGYTF.